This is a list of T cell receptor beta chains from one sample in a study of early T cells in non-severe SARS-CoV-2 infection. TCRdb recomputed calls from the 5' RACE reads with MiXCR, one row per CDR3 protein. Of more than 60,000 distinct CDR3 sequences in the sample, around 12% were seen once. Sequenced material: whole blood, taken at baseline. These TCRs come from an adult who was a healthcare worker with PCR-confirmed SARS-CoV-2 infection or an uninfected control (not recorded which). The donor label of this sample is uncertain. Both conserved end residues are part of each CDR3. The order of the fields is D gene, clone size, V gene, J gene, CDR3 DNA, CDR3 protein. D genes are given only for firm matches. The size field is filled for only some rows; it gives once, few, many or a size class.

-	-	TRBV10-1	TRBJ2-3	TGCGCCAGCAGTGAATCGTCAGGGTATGGGTCCGGGGTCACAGATACGCAGTATTTT	CASSESSGYGSGVTDTQYF
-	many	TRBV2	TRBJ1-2	TGTGCCAGCAGTATGACCGGAACTAACTATGGCTACACCTTC	CASSMTGTNYGYTF
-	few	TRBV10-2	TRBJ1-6	TGCGCCAGCAGTCCGGCCGTGAGTTCACCCCTCCACTTT	CASSPAVSSPLHF
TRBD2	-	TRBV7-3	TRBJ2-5	TGTGCCAGCAGCTTGACTAGCGGGGGCGAGACCCAGTACTTC	CASSLTSGGETQYF
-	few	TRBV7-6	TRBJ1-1	TGTGCCAGCAGCTCGCGGGTAGGAGGCGGGGGTGAAGCTTTCTTT	CASSSRVGGGGEAFF
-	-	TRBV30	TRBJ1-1	TGTGCCTGGAGTGGGCAGGTTGAAGCTTTCTTT	CAWSGQVEAFF
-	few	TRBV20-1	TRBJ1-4	TGCAGTGCTAGCCGTCCGAACGTCGGAAAACTGTTTTTT	CSASRPNVGKLFF
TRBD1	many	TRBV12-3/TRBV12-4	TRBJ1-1	TGTGCCAGCAGCTTAGGGACAGCGAACACTGAAGCTTTCTTT	CASSLGTANTEAFF
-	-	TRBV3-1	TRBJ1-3	TGTGCCAGCAGCCAAGACTCCCACTTATTGGTCTCTGGAAACACCATATATTTT	CASSQDSHLLVSGNTIYF